This is a list of T cell receptor beta chains from one sample in a study of cytomegalovirus exposure and HLA in healthy donors. TCRdb's table, derived via immunoSEQ multiplex PCR, lists solely in-frame clones and lacks some. This sample has 90,000 to 130,000 clones, with over 85% found just once. Sequenced input: PBMCs. These receptors all stem from a woman between 18 and 29 years old in good health and CMV-seronegative. CDR3s include the opening cysteine and the closing phenylalanine or tryptophan. A D gene is named only where the DNA matches it firmly. Not all rows give a size; the values are once, few, many and, for expanded clones, a class.

size	V	J	D	CDR3	DNA
NA	TRBV14	TRBJ1-1	NA	CASSQDFLTNTEAFF	TGTGCCAGCAGCCAAGACTTTCTTACAAACACTGAAGCTTTCTTT
NA	TRBV2	TRBJ2-3	NA	CASSEASTDTQYF	TGTGCCAGCAGTGAAGCTAGTACAGATACGCAGTATTTT
NA	TRBV7-2	TRBJ1-2	NA	CASSLVEGSPFADGYTF	TGTGCCAGCAGCTTAGTAGAAGGGAGCCCGTTCGCAGATGGCTACACCTTC
NA	TRBV28	TRBJ2-1	NA	CASSTPGVNNEQFF	TGTGCCAGCTCCACCCCGGGGGTAAACAATGAGCAGTTCTTC
NA	TRBV7-2	TRBJ2-1	NA	CASSFQGGSYNEQFF	TGTGCCAGCAGCTTTCAGGGGGGATCCTACAATGAGCAGTTCTTC
once	TRBV7-3	TRBJ2-1	TRBD2	CASSLGGRAYNEQFF	TGTGCCAGCAGCTTAGGCGGGAGGGCCTACAATGAGCAGTTCTTC
once	TRBV4-3	TRBJ2-2	TRBD2	CASSPAGGPAGELFF	TGCGCCAGCAGCCCAGCGGGGGGGCCTGCCGGGGAGCTGTTTTTT
NA	TRBV4-2	TRBJ1-6	TRBD1	CASSPPPGDSSGSPLHF	TGTGCCAGCAGCCCCCCACCCGGGGACAGCTCAGGTTCACCCCTCCACTTT
NA	TRBV27	TRBJ2-7	TRBD2	CASSLLAGNEQYF	TGTGCCAGCAGTCTACTAGCGGGGAACGAGCAGTACTTC
NA	TRBV11-1	TRBJ2-5	NA	CASSSPGETQYF	TGTGCCAGCAGCTCCCCGGGAGAGACCCAGTACTTC
few	TRBV6-4	TRBJ2-2	NA	CASSEQDTGELFF	TGTGCCAGCAGTGAGCAGGACACCGGGGAGCTGTTTTTT